Listed here are 5 T cell receptor beta chains from one sample, sequenced in a study of regulatory T cells in long-lasting Graves disease. As to time point: newly diagnosed GD, antithyroid drugs for less than 3 months. Extracted PBMC RNA gave rise to the TCR library. Investigators prepared the TCR beta libraries by applying iRepertoire HTBI primers and Arm-PCR of CDR3 regions. TCRdb re-analysed the multiplex PCR reads in MiXCR, keeping a single row per CDR3 protein. This sample has hundreds of thousands of distinct CDR3 sequences, with roughly 15% found just once. The sample here was peripheral blood mononuclear cells (PBMCs), taken at new diagnosis, from a patient treated with antithyroid drugs. The receptors originated from a female donor with Graves disease.

The chain recombines TRBV9 with TRBJ1-2, with TRBD1 as a possible D gene (5 bases). The germline V gene has CDR1 SGDLS and CDR2 YYNGEE. The length of the CDR3 is 15 residues. The V end lost 1 base, the J end lost 6 bases, and 16 bases lay between the germline ends. CDR3 nucleotide sequence: TGTGCCAGCAGCGTACTCAGGGAATCAAACCATGGCTACACCTTC. This codes for CASSVLRESNHGYTF.

This clonotype was seen many times. This chain connects TRBV3-1 to TRBJ2-1, with 11 nucleotides matching TRBD2. The CDR3 is made up of 17 amino acids. Germline-derived CDR1 and CDR2 are LGHDT and YNNKEL (reference sequence). V was clipped by 0 bases and J by 5 bases; unmatched bases: 6. The CDR3 DNA sequence: TGTGCCAGCAGCCAAGAGAGTAGCGGGGGGGCCGACAATGAGCAGTTCTTC. Translating it yields CASSQESSGGADNEQFF.

This clonotype was seen repeatedly, ten times or more. The rearrangement uses TRBV28 and TRBJ2-7; D gene ambiguous. From germline, CDR1 is MDHEN and CDR2 SYDVKM. The V and J ends lost 6 bases and 4 bases respectively, with 19 bases between them. This CDR3 has 15 amino acids. The CDR3 spells CASRSLDGRIYEQYF. CDR3 sequence (DNA): TGTGCCAGCAGGAGCCTGGACGGACGGATTTACGAGCAGTACTTC.

This clonotype has a count of ten or more. V and J are TRBV15 and TRBJ1-3; no firm D call. The CDR3 extends over 12 amino acids. Trimming removed 5 bases at V and 3 bases at J, with 5 bases between. Germline values: CDR1 LNHNV, CDR2 YYDKDF (reference sequence). The CDR3 protein is CATSGIGNTIYF. As DNA, the CDR3 is TGTGCCACCAGCGGTATTGGAAACACCATATATTTT. Full variable domain (missing parts from reference TRBV15 and TRBJ1-3): DAMVIQNPRYQVTQFGKPVTLSCSQTLNHNVMYWYQQKSSQAPKLLFHYYDKDFNNEADTPDNFQSRRPNTSFCFLDIRSPGLGDTAMYLCATSGIGNTIYFGEGSWLTVV.

This clonotype was found a few times. A much more abundant neighbour one base away suggests this may be a read error. The chain has TRBV29-1 and TRBJ2-5, with 8 bases that match TRBD2. The CDR3 is 17 residues long. Trimming took 0 bases from V and 5 from J; bases not matched to a gene: 14. Germline values: CDR1 SQVTM, CDR2 ANQGSEA. Here the CDR3 reads CSVEDRSGSQTRETQYF. The DNA for the CDR3 is TGCAGCGTTGAAGACAGAAGCGGGAGTCAAACACGGGAGACCCAGTACTTC.